This is a list of T cell receptor beta chains from one sample in a study of CD8 T cells in ankylosing spondylitis. TCRdb independently ran MiXCR on the 5' RACE reads; one entry per CDR3 protein. The repertoire holds fewer than 750,000 distinct CDR3 sequences, with 15% to 20% as singletons. The sequenced sample was blood, either unsorted or a sorted T cell fraction (not recorded which). Receptors were obtained from a male donor with ankylosing spondylitis. Each CDR3 is given with its conserved first and last residue. A D gene is named only where the DNA matches it firmly. Clone size is not always given. Where it is, it says once, few, many or a class for expanded clones.

NA	NA	TRBV29-1	TRBJ2-7	CSVAVGVEQYF	TGCAGCGTTGCTGTGGGAGTAGAGCAGTACTTC
NA	NA	TRBV9	TRBJ1-2	CASSPTGQSYNYGYTF	TGTGCCAGCAGCCCGACCGGACAGTCTTATAACTATGGCTACACCTTC
NA	few	TRBV20-1	TRBJ1-1	CSANREPHTEAFF	TGCAGTGCTAATAGGGAGCCGCACACTGAAGCTTTCTTT
TRBD1	few	TRBV9	TRBJ1-1	CASSVDGTGGTEAFF	TGTGCCAGCAGCGTAGATGGGACAGGTGGCACTGAAGCTTTCTTT
NA	many	TRBV3-1	TRBJ1-1	CASSQDRGATEAFF	TGTGCCAGCAGCCAAGATCGGGGGGCCACTGAAGCTTTCTTT
NA	few	TRBV20-1	TRBJ1-6	CSAREFEGYNSPLHF	TGCAGTGCTAGAGAGTTTGAGGGGTATAATTCACCCCTCCACTTT
NA	many	TRBV25-1	TRBJ1-4	CASSAPTEFLEKLFF	TGTGCCAGCAGTGCCCCGACAGAATTTCTAGAAAAACTGTTTTTT
NA	NA	TRBV9	TRBJ2-1	CASSVGDSVYNEQFF	TGTGCCAGCAGCGTAGGAGACAGTGTCTACAATGAGCAGTTCTTC
TRBD1	NA	TRBV20-1	TRBJ1-1	CSARGGRGPDTEAFF	TGCAGTGCTAGAGGGGGTAGGGGGCCTGACACTGAAGCTTTCTTT
TRBD1	few	TRBV7-9	TRBJ2-7	CASSFKQGIEEQYF	TGTGCCAGCAGCTTTAAACAGGGGATTGAAGAGCAGTACTTC
NA	NA	TRBV12-3/TRBV12-4	TRBJ2-5	CASSSGLGVETQYF	TGTGCCAGCAGTTCTGGGTTGGGGGTGGAGACCCAGTACTTC
NA	NA	TRBV3-1	TRBJ2-2	CASSLRAATGELFF	TGTGCCAGCAGCCTCCGGGCTGCGACCGGGGAGCTGTTTTTT
TRBD1	NA	TRBV4-2	TRBJ2-7	CASSQGYTGVGEQYF	TGTGCCAGCAGCCAAGGCTATACAGGGGTAGGCGAGCAGTACTTC
TRBD1	few	TRBV7-9	TRBJ2-4	CASSLSSGGIDIQYF	TGTGCCAGCAGCTTATCGTCAGGGGGTATAGACATTCAGTACTTC
NA	few	TRBV6-5	TRBJ1-5	CASSYSTTVNSNQPQHF	TGTGCCAGCAGTTACTCGACGACCGTCAATAGCAATCAGCCCCAGCATTTT
NA	NA	TRBV5-1	TRBJ2-7	CASRGDLGASYEQYF	TGCGCCAGCAGGGGGGACCTGGGAGCGTCCTACGAGCAGTACTTC
NA	NA	TRBV15	TRBJ1-6	CATSTRSSNNSPLHF	TGTGCCACCAGCACCAGGAGCTCCAATAATTCACCCCTCCACTTT
TRBD1	NA	TRBV20-1	TRBJ2-7	CSARSPGQGLYEQYF	TGCAGTGCTAGAAGCCCGGGACAGGGGTTATACGAGCAGTACTTC
TRBD1	NA	TRBV2	TRBJ2-3	CASTPRQGAVTDTQYF	TGTGCCAGCACTCCCCGTCAGGGGGCAGTTACAGATACGCAGTATTTT
TRBD2	NA	TRBV7-9	TRBJ2-7	CASSSDPGGFYHEQYF	TGTGCCAGCAGCTCCGACCCCGGGGGGTTTTACCACGAGCAGTACTTC
TRBD2	once	TRBV9	TRBJ2-3	CASSVDGGASDTQYF	TGTGCCAGCAGCGTAGACGGGGGGGCGTCAGATACGCAGTATTTT
TRBD2	many	TRBV5-1	TRBJ2-1	CASSLDLAGSEQFF	TGCGCCAGCAGCTTGGATCTAGCGGGTAGTGAGCAGTTCTTC
NA	few	TRBV21-1	TRBJ1-4	CASSKALRRRLQGVDEKLFF	TGTGCCAGCAGCAAAGCGCTTAGGCGAAGGTTGCAGGGGGTTGACGAAAAACTGTTTTTT
NA	NA	TRBV5-1	TRBJ2-7	CASSLGPGSEQYF	TGCGCCAGCAGCTTGGGGCCGGGAAGCGAGCAGTACTTC
NA	NA	TRBV20-1	TRBJ2-1	CSASYGDPSIFSEQFF	TGCAGTGCTAGCTACGGCGACCCGAGCATTTTTAGTGAGCAGTTCTTC
NA	NA	TRBV10-3	TRBJ1-5	CAISVEGANQPQHF	TGTGCCATCAGTGTTGAAGGGGCAAATCAGCCCCAGCATTTT
NA	few	TRBV6-5	TRBJ2-2	CASSLKGYTGELFF	TGTGCCAGCAGTTTGAAGGGATACACCGGGGAGCTGTTTTTT
NA	few	TRBV12-3/TRBV12-4	TRBJ2-2	CASRPPQGNTGELFF	TGTGCCAGCAGACCACCACAGGGAAACACCGGGGAGCTGTTTTTT
NA	NA	TRBV3-1	TRBJ2-7	CASSQTAGSREQYF	TGTGCCAGCAGCCAAACGGCAGGCTCCCGCGAGCAGTACTTC
NA	NA	TRBV15	TRBJ2-5	CATSRENGPGTQYF	TGTGCCACCAGCAGAGAGAACGGGCCGGGGACCCAGTACTTC
NA	NA	TRBV20-1	TRBJ1-4	CGAQSAGGREKLFF	TGCGGTGCTCAAAGTGCAGGAGGGCGTGAAAAACTGTTTTTT
NA	many	TRBV12-3/TRBV12-4	TRBJ2-7	CASSSGGSSYEQYF	TGTGCCAGCAGTTCGGGGGGCAGCTCCTACGAGCAGTACTTC
NA	few	TRBV5-6	TRBJ2-3	CASSLGQGTSSRDTQYF	TGTGCCAGCAGCTTGGGGCAGGGAACATCTTCCCGGGATACGCAGTATTTT
NA	few	TRBV13	TRBJ2-7	CASGFSGALRSYEQYF	TGTGCCAGCGGATTCTCAGGGGCCCTCCGCTCCTACGAGCAGTACTTC
NA	once	TRBV5-1	TRBJ1-1	CASATGTGNTEAFF	TGCGCCAGCGCCACAGGGACGGGGAACACTGAAGCTTTCTTT
NA	NA	TRBV12-3/TRBV12-4	TRBJ1-2	CASSAPGHLGYTF	TGTGCCAGCAGCGCCCCGGGGCACCTTGGCTACACCTTC
NA	few	TRBV7-9	TRBJ2-3	CASSLPLSAQYF	TGTGCCAGCAGCTTGCCCTTATCGGCGCAGTATTTT
NA	few	TRBV11-3	TRBJ2-3	CASSYARDPSDTQYF	TGTGCCAGCAGCTATGCCAGGGATCCCTCAGATACGCAGTATTTT
TRBD2	NA	TRBV4-3	TRBJ2-1	CASSQGGGRAYNEQFF	TGCGCCAGCAGCCAAGGGGGCGGGAGGGCCTACAATGAGCAGTTCTTC